These T cell receptor beta chains were read from a single sample in a study of blood T cell repertoires in COVID-19. Data came from immunoSEQ multiplex PCR; TCRdb stores just in-frame clones and leaves some out. The sample comprises 160,000 or so clones, just under 80% of which are singletons, and 11% to 15% rests with the top ten. The sequenced sample was peripheral blood. The receptors shown here come from a woman over 75 with acute or convalescent COVID-19. Both conserved end residues are part of each CDR3. Fields, in order: D gene, clone size, V gene, J gene, CDR3 length, CDR3 protein, CDR3 DNA. A D gene is named only where the DNA matches it firmly. Size is omitted from some rows. Given values are once, few, many or a class for expanded clones.

-	-	TRBV28	TRBJ2-1	15	CASSSHSGTYNEQFF	TGTGCCAGCAGTTCCCATAGCGGAACCTACAATGAGCAGTTCTTC
TRBD2	-	TRBV5-1	TRBJ2-7	16	CASSLVASGPSYEQYF	TGCGCCAGCAGCTTGGTCGCTAGCGGCCCCTCCTACGAGCAGTACTTC
TRBD1	-	TRBV10-2	TRBJ2-7	14	CASSDPDRGGEQYF	TGCGCCAGCAGTGACCCGGACAGGGGAGGCGAGCAGTACTTC
TRBD1	-	TRBV6-5	TRBJ2-6	15	CASRPDRARANVLTF	TGTGCCAGCAGACCCGACAGGGCCCGAGCCAACGTCCTGACTTTC
-	-	TRBV5-1	TRBJ1-2	15	CASSLVTGSNYGYTF	TGCGCCAGCAGCTTGGTGACGGGATCTAACTATGGCTACACCTTC
TRBD1	-	TRBV7-9	TRBJ1-1	14	CASSRDRVRTEAFF	TGTGCCAGCAGCCGGGACAGGGTCAGGACTGAAGCTTTCTTT
TRBD1	once	TRBV11-2	TRBJ2-1	14	CASSATTGEGEQFF	TGTGCCAGCAGCGCAACGACAGGGGAAGGTGAGCAGTTCTTC
TRBD1	-	TRBV6-8	TRBJ1-1	16	CASSGQAVGMNTEAFF	TGTGCCAGCAGTGGACAGGCCGTGGGCATGAACACTGAAGCTTTCTTT
TRBD1	-	TRBV7-2	TRBJ2-5	14	CASSVGGAGETQYF	TGTGCCAGCAGCGTAGGGGGCGCCGGGGAGACCCAGTACTTC
TRBD2	-	TRBV2	TRBJ2-2	15	CASRTGGVNTGELFF	TGTGCCAGCAGGACGGGGGGAGTCAACACCGGGGAGCTGTTTTTT
-	-	TRBV18	TRBJ2-5	13	CASSPPQQETQYF	TGTGCCAGCTCACCGCCACAGCAAGAGACCCAGTACTTC
TRBD1	many	TRBV27	TRBJ2-7	14	CASSGQASSYEQYF	TGTGCCAGCAGTGGACAGGCAAGCTCCTACGAGCAGTACTTC
-	-	TRBV7-2	TRBJ1-1	11	CASSPFTEAFF	TGTGCCAGCAGCCCCTTCACTGAAGCTTTCTTT
TRBD1	-	TRBV3-1/TRBV3-2	TRBJ1-2	14	CASSHNDRVYGYTF	TGTGCCAGCAGCCACAATGACAGGGTTTATGGCTACACCTTC
TRBD2	few	TRBV5-4	TRBJ2-1	16	CASSSLAGGRFNEQFF	TGTGCCAGCAGCTCCCTAGCGGGAGGACGCTTCAATGAGCAGTTCTTC
TRBD1	-	TRBV2	TRBJ1-2	13	CASRAEGAFGYTF	TGTGCCAGCAGGGCAGAGGGGGCGTTTGGCTACACCTTC
-	-	TRBV18	TRBJ1-5	16	CASSPRTGNSNQPQHF	TGTGCCAGCTCACCCCGGACGGGAAATAGCAATCAGCCCCAGCATTTT
-	-	TRBV6-1	TRBJ2-3	14	CASSEATRGDTQYF	TGTGCCAGCAGTGAAGCGACCCGGGGAGATACGCAGTATTTT
-	few	TRBV13	TRBJ1-4	14	CASSFRVANEKLFF	TGTGCCAGCAGCTTCAGGGTAGCTAATGAAAAACTGTTTTTT
TRBD1	-	TRBV6-5	TRBJ2-2	14	CASRPPGQGAELFF	TGTGCCAGCAGACCCCCGGGACAGGGGGCTGAGCTGTTTTTT
-	-	TRBV19	TRBJ1-2	14	CASSIGNRVKGYTF	TGTGCCAGTAGTATCGGGAACAGGGTCAAGGGCTACACCTTC
-	-	TRBV5-4	TRBJ1-1	14	CASRVEGGDIEAFF	TGTGCCAGCAGGGTGGAGGGGGGGGACATCGAAGCTTTCTTT
TRBD2	-	TRBV19	TRBJ2-1	14	CASTGLAFGDEQFF	TGTGCCAGTACCGGACTAGCGTTTGGCGATGAGCAGTTCTTC
TRBD1	-	TRBV7-9	TRBJ2-3	14	CASSLGQGSDTQYF	TGTGCCAGCAGCCTGGGACAGGGGTCAGATACGCAGTATTTT
-	-	TRBV7-3	TRBJ2-7	15	CASSSRQGRVHEQYF	TGTGCCAGCAGCTCCCGACAGGGGAGGGTCCACGAGCAGTACTTC
-	-	TRBV7-8	TRBJ2-2	15	CASRFHRDYTGELFF	TGTGCCAGCAGGTTTCACAGGGATTACACCGGGGAGCTGTTTTTT
-	-	TRBV6-5	TRBJ1-1	15	CASSYKTGSGTEAFF	TGTGCCAGCAGTTACAAGACAGGTAGTGGCACTGAAGCTTTCTTT
-	-	TRBV2	TRBJ1-1	14	CASSGREGFTEAFF	TGTGCCAGCAGTGGGAGGGAAGGGTTCACTGAAGCTTTCTTT
-	-	TRBV29-1	TRBJ1-1	11	CSVPGLTEAFF	TGCAGCGTCCCGGGACTCACTGAAGCTTTCTTT
-	many	TRBV7-8	TRBJ1-2	15	CASSLGRGGAYGYTF	TGTGCCAGCAGCCTTGGTAGGGGCGGGGCCTATGGCTACACCTTC
TRBD1	once	TRBV5-1	TRBJ2-7	13	CASRSGQGYEQYF	TGCGCCAGCCGTTCGGGACAGGGCTACGAGCAGTACTTC
TRBD2	-	TRBV19	TRBJ2-2	18	CASSSISRTGGRTGELFF	TGTGCCAGTAGCAGTATATCCCGGACGGGGGGTCGGACCGGGGAGCTGTTTTTT
-	-	TRBV4-1	TRBJ1-2	14	CASSQTAASGRETF	TGCGCCAGCAGCCAAACCGCTGCCTCAGGCCGTGAAACCTTC
-	once	TRBV12-3/TRBV12-4	TRBJ1-5	13	CASRGVGGQPQHF	TGTGCCAGCAGAGGGGTGGGTGGGCAGCCCCAGCATTTT
TRBD1	-	TRBV5-4	TRBJ1-6	14	CASSPRDRDSPLHF	TGTGCCAGCAGTCCCCGAGACAGGGACTCACCCCTCCACTTT
-	-	TRBV7-9	TRBJ1-1	15	CASSFNRARDTEAFF	TGTGCCAGCAGCTTTAACAGGGCTAGGGACACTGAAGCTTTCTTT
-	-	TRBV27	TRBJ2-2	12	CASSAEVGELFF	TGTGCCAGCAGTGCAGAGGTCGGGGAGCTGTTTTTT
TRBD2	-	TRBV6-5	TRBJ2-3	15	CASSYAGTSQDTQYF	TGTGCCAGCAGTTACGCTGGGACTAGCCAAGATACGCAGTATTTT
-	-	TRBV19	TRBJ1-6	14	CASSRGSYNSPLHF	TGTGCCAGCTCCAGGGGATCCTATAATTCACCCCTCCACTTT
-	-	TRBV5-1	TRBJ1-1	14	CASSTARGSTEAFF	TGCGCCAGCAGCACAGCCAGGGGTAGTACTGAAGCTTTCTTT
TRBD1	-	TRBV7-3	TRBJ2-3	13	CASRLQGSDTQYF	TGTGCCAGCAGATTACAGGGGTCAGATACGCAGTATTTT
-	-	TRBV23-1	TRBJ1-6	14	CASRQGTYNSPLHF	TGCGCCAGCAGACAGGGTACCTATAATTCACCCCTCCACTTT
TRBD1	-	TRBV18	TRBJ2-3	14	CASSPNRGEDTQYF	TGTGCCAGCTCACCAAACAGGGGAGAAGATACGCAGTATTTT
-	-	TRBV2	TRBJ2-3	12	CASRGHRDTQYF	TGTGCCAGCAGGGGACACCGGGATACGCAGTATTTT
TRBD2	-	TRBV5-1	TRBJ2-3	14	CASSPGARGDTQYF	TGCGCCAGCAGCCCCGGGGCGCGGGGGGATACGCAGTATTTT
TRBD2	-	TRBV7-9	TRBJ2-7	13	CASSLRIAGEQYF	TGTGCCAGCAGCTTACGTATAGCGGGGGAGCAGTACTTC
TRBD1	-	TRBV5-4	TRBJ1-1	14	CASSLDRGSTEAFF	TGTGCCAGCAGCTTGGACAGGGGTTCCACTGAAGCTTTCTTT
-	-	TRBV19	TRBJ1-1	13	CASSLDTNTEAFF	TGTGCCAGTAGCCTCGACACAAACACTGAAGCTTTCTTT
-	-	TRBV6-5	TRBJ1-2	15	CASRGPRGKGYGYTF	TGTGCCAGCAGGGGGCCTAGGGGGAAGGGCTATGGCTACACCTTC
TRBD2	once	TRBV2	TRBJ2-1	17	CATTGLAGDISFDEQFF	TGTGCCACCACAGGACTAGCGGGAGATATTAGTTTCGATGAGCAGTTCTTC
TRBD2	-	TRBV6-6	TRBJ2-7	15	CASSQGLAGSYEQYF	TGTGCCAGCAGTCAAGGACTAGCGGGCTCCTACGAGCAGTACTTC
TRBD2	-	TRBV14	TRBJ2-1	15	CASSSRTSGYNEQFF	TGTGCCAGCAGCTCCCGGACTAGCGGCTACAATGAGCAGTTCTTC
-	-	TRBV28	TRBJ2-7	15	CASSQSGSRTYEQYF	TGTGCCAGCAGTCAATCAGGGTCTCGGACCTACGAGCAGTACTTC
-	-	TRBV9	TRBJ1-4	16	CASSPRGGAGNEKLFF	TGTGCCAGCAGCCCCCGGGGAGGGGCAGGTAATGAAAAACTGTTTTTT
TRBD1	-	TRBV2	TRBJ1-6	15	CASSEGTGRNSPLHF	TGTGCCAGCAGTGAAGGGACAGGGCGGAATTCACCCCTCCACTTT
-	-	TRBV28	TRBJ1-5	14	CASSLRESGQPQHF	TGTGCCAGCAGTTTACGGGAATCAGGACAGCCCCAGCATTTT
TRBD1	-	TRBV28	TRBJ2-1	15	CASSFPGTGGDEQFF	TGTGCCAGCAGTTTCCCCGGGACAGGGGGCGATGAGCAGTTCTTC
-	-	TRBV5-1	TRBJ1-1	16	CASSNSLGGMNTEAFF	TGCGCCAGCAGCAACAGCCTAGGGGGTATGAACACTGAAGCTTTCTTT
-	-	TRBV27	TRBJ2-7	16	CASSLRSGRYSYEQYF	TGTGCCAGCAGTTTAAGATCAGGGCGATATTCCTACGAGCAGTACTTC
-	-	TRBV5-3	TRBJ1-2	15	CARSYTREGNYGYTF	TGTGCCAGAAGCTACACCAGGGAGGGTAACTATGGCTACACCTTC